This T cell receptor (beta chain) was sequenced during a study of beta chain features in type 1 diabetes. Study-level information: Patients looked much like healthy donors when it came to age, gender and cell yields. Findings of the study overall: Across all four CD4+ subsets, people with type 1 diabetes showed modestly shorter TCRB CDR3s. Insertions at VDJ junctions were less frequent in type 1 diabetes patients. These patients also deleted more nucleotides at the same junctions.

Concerning this clone: Its antigen remains unknown.

Reverse transcription of all isolated RNA meant that expressed TCRB transcripts were sequenced. Sequencing was performed with immunoSEQ multiplex PCR; in TCRdb, only in-frame clones are kept and a portion is missing. The sample has 500,000 to 800,000 clones; approximately 13% are singletons. Sampling consisted of one heparinised blood draw per donor, averaging about 116 mL. CD45RO/CCR7/CD25/CD127/CD95/CD27 staining was used to isolate CD4+ naive, central memory, regulatory and stem cell-like memory cells by sorting. This receptor was identified in a man aged 30-40 years with type 1 diabetes. The specimen sequenced was naive CD4+ T cells from blood.

CDR3 nucleotides: TGCAGCGTTGAGAGACAGGGTCCTAATGAAAAACTGTTTTTT. Protein product: CSVERQGPNEKLFF. The V gene is TRBV29-1, the J gene TRBJ1-4; 7 nucleotides agree with TRBD1. V lost 3 bases to trimming and J lost 3 bases; unmatched junction nucleotides: 4. This CDR3 spans 14 amino acids. Germline V gives CDR1 SQVTM, CDR2 ANQGSEA.